This T cell receptor beta chain was identified during a study of liver allograft versus peripheral blood T cells. In the study overall: The authors compared T cell receptor repertoires in transplanted livers with recipients' peripheral blood repertoires.

TCRdb used MiXCR to reprocess the reads, holding one entry per CDR3 protein. The repertoire holds thousands of distinct CDR3 sequences, with approximately 15% as singletons. This clonotype has ten or more counts. Its antigen is unidentified. Study outcomes and limitations: Repertoires of T cell receptors in liver allografts reportedly differed from peripheral blood repertoires.

Germline V lookup: CDR1 LNHNV, CDR2 YYDKDF (reference sequence). V lost 5 bases to trimming and J lost 1 base; unmatched junction nucleotides: 5. The CDR3 extends over 15 amino acids. The chain uses TRBV15 and TRBJ1-1; 9 bases are shared with TRBD1. This receptor was obtained from a human patient who had a liver transplant. The graft donor may account for some of the T cells. The CDR3 DNA is TGTGCCACCAGCGGCTGGACAGGGGAGAACACTGAAGCTTTCTTT. This gives the protein CATSGWTGENTEAFF.